The next 22 T cell receptor beta chains were all read from a single sample in a study of cytomegalovirus exposure and HLA in healthy donors. The PCR contained 60 Vbeta and 13 Jbeta primers. Sequencing used immunoSEQ multiplex PCR; TCRdb keeps in-frame clones, though not all of them. Among roughly 280,000 clones listed, just over 70% were seen once. Sequenced input: PBMCs. These receptors came from a female donor in good health and CMV-seronegative.

The genes are TRBV21-1 and TRBJ2-5; TRBD1 was called by the table and not checked on the DNA. TRBV21-1 is given as a pseudogene. This CDR3 region has 18 residues. Here the CDR3 reads CASSTHEPGQTLWETQYF. Written as DNA, the CDR3 is TGTGCCAGCAGCACCCACGAACCCGGACAGACCCTCTGGGAGACCCAGTACTTC.

The V call is TRBV27, the J call TRBJ2-3; 8 nucleotides agree with TRBD1. The CDR3 is 13 amino acids. Germline assignment: CDR1 MNHEY and CDR2 SMNVEV (reference sequence). V shed 6 bases and J 5 bases; nucleotides not matched to a gene: 4. The CDR3 reads CASSQGARDTQYF. As DNA, the CDR3 is TGTGCCAGCAGCCAGGGGGCTAGAGATACGCAGTATTTT.

The chain employs TRBV4-2 and TRBJ2-1, with D uncertain. Trimming stripped 2 bases from V and 0 bases from J, with 8 bases between. The CDR3 has 15 residues. Germline CDR1 and CDR2: LGHNA and YNFKEQ. The CDR3 sequence: CASSQRSGSYNEQFF. The CDR3 DNA reads as TGTGCCAGCAGCCAACGGTCCGGCTCCTACAATGAGCAGTTCTTC.

The chain couples TRBV6-5 to TRBJ2-7; 7 bases map to TRBD1. Trimming at V came to 6 bases and at J to 0 bases, leaving 5 bases not matched to a gene. CDR3 length: 14 residues. The V gene's germline CDR1 is MNHEY and CDR2 SVGAGI. The CDR3 region has the DNA TGTGCCAGCAGCCGACACAGGGGCTCCTACGAGCAGTACTTC. This gives the protein CASSRHRGSYEQYF.

The chain is built from TRBV2 and TRBJ1-6; D is ambiguous. Trimming cost V 4 bases and J 7 bases, with 11 bases left between them. In germline, CDR1 is SNHLY, CDR2 FYNNEI. The CDR3 is 14 amino acids. CDR3 loop: CASSVSARNSPLHF. As DNA, the CDR3 is TGTGCCAGCAGTGTATCGGCCAGGAATTCACCCCTCCACTTT.

V gene TRBV11-3 combines with J gene TRBJ2-7; D gene uncertain. This CDR3 has 13 residues. CDR1 is SGHNT, CDR2 YENEEA, per germline. Trimming pared 0 bases from V and 6 bases from J, leaving 9 bases between. CDR3 nucleotides: TGTGCCAGCAGCTTAGAACACAGAACCGAGCAGTACTTC. It specifies CASSLEHRTEQYF.

This clone showed up just a few times. The V and J genes are TRBV9 and TRBJ1-3; D gene uncertain. V was shortened by 0 bases and J by 4 bases, with 11 bases between the two germline ends. Germline CDR1 SGDLS, CDR2 YYNGEE. This CDR3 has 15 residues. The CDR3 loop reads CASSVDGGFGNTIYF. The DNA of the CDR3 is TGTGCCAGCAGCGTAGACGGAGGGTTCGGAAACACCATATATTTT.

This clone was seen a few times. The chain couples TRBV6-1 to TRBJ2-6; D remains unclear. This CDR3 has 12 amino acids. Per germline, CDR1 MNHNS and CDR2 SASEGT. V lost 9 bases and J 2 bases, leaving 5 bases between the germline ends. The CDR3 reads CASTAGANVLTF. DNA of the CDR3: TGTGCCAGTACGGCTGGGGCCAACGTCCTGACTTTC.

V is TRBV6-6 and J is TRBJ1-2; 7 bases line up with TRBD1. Looked up from germline, CDR1 is MNHNY and CDR2 is SVGAGI (reference sequence). This CDR3 comprises 16 residues. After removal of 2 bases from V and 4 bases from J, the junction contained 10 bases not matched to a gene. DNA for the CDR3: TGTGCCAGCAGTTACCCCCCGGACAGGTGGGGCTATGGCTACACCTTC. As protein: CASSYPPDRWGYGYTF.

The chain is built from TRBV4-1 and TRBJ2-1, with 16 bases aligning to TRBD2. From germline, CDR1 is MGHRA and CDR2 YSYEKL. Trimming cost V 5 bases and J 4 bases; bases outside gene matches: 8. This CDR3 has 18 residues. The CDR3 protein is CASSWGTSGRGGYNEQFF. In DNA, the CDR3 is TGCGCCAGCAGCTGGGGGACTAGCGGGAGGGGGGGGTACAATGAGCAGTTCTTC.

This clone has only a few counts. CDR3 sequence (DNA): TGCAGCGTTGGAAGCGGGAGAGGCGAGCAGTACTTC. Translation: CSVGSGRGEQYF. The genes are TRBV29-1 and TRBJ2-7, with TRBD2 matching over 8 bases. This CDR3 comprises 12 residues. V lost 4 bases and J lost 6; bases outside the gene matches: 5. Germline loops: CDR1 SQVTM, CDR2 ANQGSEA.

The chain joins TRBV5-1 to TRBJ2-1; 8 nucleotides align to TRBD1. The length of the CDR3 is 15 residues. Germline loops: CDR1 SGHRS, CDR2 YFSETQ. V shed 0 bases, J shed 3 bases, and the junction held 2 bases outside the gene matches. CDR3 sequence reads: CASSLAGTGYNEQFF. In nucleotides, the CDR3 is TGCGCCAGCAGCTTGGCCGGGACAGGCTACAATGAGCAGTTCTTC.

The V gene is TRBV7-2, the J gene TRBJ2-2; 7 bases match TRBD1. The V and J ends lost 5 bases and 4 bases, in that order; junction bases with no gene match: 4. This CDR3 is 14 amino acids long. Germline lookup yields CDR1 SGHTA and CDR2 FQGNSA. This CDR3 reads CASSPGQITGELFF. The CDR3 coding sequence is TGTGCCAGCAGCCCGGGACAGATCACCGGGGAGCTGTTTTTT.

V usage is TRBV6-1 and J usage is TRBJ2-5, with 7 nucleotides matching TRBD2. With 4 bases clipped from V and 1 base from J, the junction kept 6 bases outside the gene matches. The germline CDR1 and CDR2 sequences are MNHNS and SASEGT. The CDR3 has 15 residues. CDR3 coding DNA: TGTGCCAGCAGTGGCAGGTCTAGCGGCCAAGAGACCCAGTACTTC. It codes for CASSGRSSGQETQYF.

The J gene is TRBJ2-5, the V gene TRBV13; no clear D. Trimming removed 5 bases at V and 0 bases at J, with 10 bases between. This CDR3 is built from 14 residues. In germline, CDR1 is PRHDT, CDR2 FYEKMQ (reference sequence). CDR3 amino acids: CASSPELDQETQYF. DNA of the CDR3: TGTGCCAGCAGCCCTGAACTGGACCAAGAGACCCAGTACTTC.

Concerning this clone itself: Sequence at one end of the junction differs from germline and may be a read error. The V gene is TRBV6-1, the J gene TRBJ2-7; TRBD2 is a possible D gene (6 bases). The CDR3 length is 12 residues. CDR1 and CDR2 (germline): MNHNS, SASEGT. CDR3 loop: CASSEAPPRRDF. CDR3 in DNA: TGTGCCAGCAGTGAAGCGCCGCCCCGGAGGGACTTC.

A remark on this clone: One end of the junction fails to match germline, which may point to a read error. The chain couples TRBV7-9 to TRBJ2-3, with D unresolved. The CDR3 runs 13 residues. The germline CDR1 and CDR2 sequences are SEHNR and FQNEAQ (reference sequence). The CDR3 sequence: CSSSSPSGDTQYF. The CDR3 coding sequence is TGTTCCAGCAGCTCCCCGTCCGGGGATACGCAGTATTTT.

V usage is TRBV2 and J usage is TRBJ1-1; 7 nucleotides agree with TRBD1. V lost 4 bases, J lost 2 bases, and 4 bases stayed unmatched. The CDR3 runs to 14 residues. CDR1 is SNHLY and CDR2 is FYNNEI in the germline V gene. The CDR3, as DNA: TGTGCCAGCAGTGCAAGACAGGGAAACACTGAAGCTTTCTTT. Amino acid sequence: CASSARQGNTEAFF.

The V call is TRBV11-2, the J call TRBJ2-1, with a weak D call TRBD2 (6 bases). The CDR3 has 13 amino acids. Per germline, CDR1 SGHAT and CDR2 FQNNGV. V lost 1 base, J lost 7 bases, and 8 bases lay in between. The CDR3 DNA reads TGTGCCAGCAGCTTAGCGCTAGCGAATGAGCAGTTCTTC. Its protein is CASSLALANEQFF.

The rearrangement joins TRBV10-1 to TRBJ2-7; a weak D match, TRBD2 (6 bases). Trimming removed 2 bases from V and 0 bases from J, with 8 bases in between. Germline values: CDR1 WNHNN, CDR2 SYGVQD (reference sequence). The CDR3 contains 14 residues. The CDR3 loop reads CASSEGRSSYEQYF. The CDR3, as DNA: TGCGCCAGCAGTGAGGGGAGGAGCTCCTACGAGCAGTACTTC.

The chain joins TRBV9 to TRBJ1-6, with D unresolved. Germline V CDR1 and CDR2: SGDLS, YYNGEE. CDR3 length equals 15 residues. The ends were cut back, 0 bases at V and 10 bases at J, with 14 bases in the middle. As DNA, the CDR3 is TGTGCCAGCAGCGTAGTAGGCGGCACGGGGTCACCCCTCCACTTT. This codes for CASSVVGGTGSPLHF.

This clone was picked up one time. This rearrangement joins TRBV18 to TRBJ1-1; D call uncertain. The CDR3 has 15 amino acids. The V gene's germline CDR1 is KGHSH and CDR2 LQKENI. The V end was cut by 4 bases, the J end by 3 bases, with 15 bases between. In DNA, the CDR3 is TGTGCCAGCTCACGGCCAGAAGGAGGGTACACTGAAGCTTTCTTT. It codes for CASSRPEGGYTEAFF.